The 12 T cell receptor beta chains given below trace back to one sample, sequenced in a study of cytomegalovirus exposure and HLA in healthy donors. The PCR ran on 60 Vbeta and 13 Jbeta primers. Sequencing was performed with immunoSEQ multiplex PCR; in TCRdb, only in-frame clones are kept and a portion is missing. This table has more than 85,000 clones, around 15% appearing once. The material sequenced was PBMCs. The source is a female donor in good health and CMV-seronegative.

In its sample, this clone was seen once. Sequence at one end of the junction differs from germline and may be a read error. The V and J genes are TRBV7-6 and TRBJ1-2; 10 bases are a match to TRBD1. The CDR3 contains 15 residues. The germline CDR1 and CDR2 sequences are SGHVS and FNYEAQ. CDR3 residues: CASSATTGTGALVAF. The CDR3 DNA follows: TGTGCCAGCAGCGCCACTACCGGGACAGGGGCCTTGGTCGCCTTC.

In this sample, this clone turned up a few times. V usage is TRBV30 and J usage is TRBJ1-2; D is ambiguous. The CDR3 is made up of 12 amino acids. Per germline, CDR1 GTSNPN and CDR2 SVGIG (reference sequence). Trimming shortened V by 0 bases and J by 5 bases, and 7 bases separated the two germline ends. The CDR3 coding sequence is TGTGCCTGGAGTGTGGGCACTTATGGCTACACCTTC. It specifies CAWSVGTYGYTF. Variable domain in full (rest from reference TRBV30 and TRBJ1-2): SQTIHQWPATLVQPVGSPLSLECTVEGTSNPNLYWYRQAAGRGLQLLFYSVGIGQISSEVPQNLSASRPQDRQFILSSKKLLLSDSGFYLCAWSVGTYGYTFGSGTRLTVV.

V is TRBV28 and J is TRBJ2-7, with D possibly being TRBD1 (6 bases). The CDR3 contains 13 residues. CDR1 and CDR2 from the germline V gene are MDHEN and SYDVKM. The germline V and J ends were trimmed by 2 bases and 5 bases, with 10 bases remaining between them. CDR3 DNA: TGTGCCAGCAGTTTAGCCAGGGGCAACGAGCAGTACTTC. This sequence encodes CASSLARGNEQYF. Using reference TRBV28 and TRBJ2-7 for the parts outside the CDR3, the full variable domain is DVKVTQSSRYLVKRTGEKVFLECVQDMDHENMFWYRQDPGLGLRLIYFSYDVKMKEKGDIPEGYSVSREKKERFSLILESASTNQTSMYLCASSLARGNEQYFGPGTRLTVT.

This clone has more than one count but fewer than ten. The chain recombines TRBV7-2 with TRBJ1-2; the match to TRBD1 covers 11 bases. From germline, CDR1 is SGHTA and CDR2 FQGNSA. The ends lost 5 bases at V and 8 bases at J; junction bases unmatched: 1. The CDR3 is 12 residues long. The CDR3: CASSRTGGGYTF. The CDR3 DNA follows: TGTGCCAGCAGCCGGACAGGGGGCGGCTACACCTTC.

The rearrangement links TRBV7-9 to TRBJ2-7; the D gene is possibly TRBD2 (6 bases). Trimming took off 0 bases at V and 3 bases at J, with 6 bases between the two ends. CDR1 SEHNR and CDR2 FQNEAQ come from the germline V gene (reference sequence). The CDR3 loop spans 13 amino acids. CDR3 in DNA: TGTGCCAGCAGCTTAGCCGGGGGCTACGAGCAGTACTTC. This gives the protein CASSLAGGYEQYF.

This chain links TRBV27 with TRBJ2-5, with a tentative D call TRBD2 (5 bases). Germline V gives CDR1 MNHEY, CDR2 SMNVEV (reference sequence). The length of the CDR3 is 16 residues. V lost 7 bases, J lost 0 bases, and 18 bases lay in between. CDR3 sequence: CASTPTAVRDQETQYF. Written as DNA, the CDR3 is TGTGCCAGCACTCCAACGGCAGTGAGGGACCAAGAGACCCAGTACTTC.

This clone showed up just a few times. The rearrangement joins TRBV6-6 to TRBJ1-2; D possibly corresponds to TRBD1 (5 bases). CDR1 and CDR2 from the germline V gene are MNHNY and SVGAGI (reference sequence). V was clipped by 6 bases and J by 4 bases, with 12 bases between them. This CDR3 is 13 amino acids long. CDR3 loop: CASSPGRGYGYTF. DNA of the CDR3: TGTGCCAGCAGCCCAGGGAGGGGCTATGGCTACACCTTC.

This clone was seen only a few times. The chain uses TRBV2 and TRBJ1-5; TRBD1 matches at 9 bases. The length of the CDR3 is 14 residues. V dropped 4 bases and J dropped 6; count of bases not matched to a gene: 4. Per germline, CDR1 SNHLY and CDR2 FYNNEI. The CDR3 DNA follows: TGTGCCAGCAGTGGTACAGGGGGCGGTCAGCCCCAGCATTTT. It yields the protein CASSGTGGGQPQHF.

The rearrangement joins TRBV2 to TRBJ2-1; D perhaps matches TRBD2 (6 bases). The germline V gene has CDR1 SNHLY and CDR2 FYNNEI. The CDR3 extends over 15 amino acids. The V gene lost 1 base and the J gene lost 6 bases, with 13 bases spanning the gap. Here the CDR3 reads CASSEDGRGPNEQFF. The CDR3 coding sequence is TGTGCCAGCAGTGAAGACGGGAGAGGCCCCAATGAGCAGTTCTTC.

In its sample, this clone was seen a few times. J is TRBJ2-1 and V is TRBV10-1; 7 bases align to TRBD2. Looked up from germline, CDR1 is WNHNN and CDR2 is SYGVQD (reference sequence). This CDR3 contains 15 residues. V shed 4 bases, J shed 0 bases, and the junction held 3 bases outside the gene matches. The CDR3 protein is CASSAGRSSYNEQFF. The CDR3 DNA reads TGCGCCAGCAGTGCCGGGAGGTCCTCCTACAATGAGCAGTTCTTC.

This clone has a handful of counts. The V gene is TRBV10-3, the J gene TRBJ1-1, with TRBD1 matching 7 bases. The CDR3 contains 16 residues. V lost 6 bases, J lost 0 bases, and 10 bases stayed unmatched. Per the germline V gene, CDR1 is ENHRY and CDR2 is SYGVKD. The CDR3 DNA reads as TGTGCCATCAGATCCTCCGGGACAGCTATGAACACTGAAGCTTTCTTT. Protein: CAIRSSGTAMNTEAFF.

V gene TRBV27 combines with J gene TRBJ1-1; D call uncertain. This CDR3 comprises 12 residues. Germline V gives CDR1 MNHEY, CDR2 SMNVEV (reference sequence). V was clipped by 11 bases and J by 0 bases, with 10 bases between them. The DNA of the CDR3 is TGTGCCTCCAGACGGGTGAACACTGAAGCTTTCTTT. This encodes CASRRVNTEAFF.